The 18 T cell receptor beta chains presented below share a single source sample, sequenced in a study of blood T cell repertoires in COVID-19. The data were produced by immunoSEQ multiplex PCR, yet TCRdb's version contains in-frame clones alone and is incomplete. The sample lists about 240,000 clones; approximately 82% were seen once. The sample taken for sequencing was peripheral blood. The receptor set was obtained from a woman aged 18-35 years with acute or convalescent COVID-19.

The rearrangement links TRBV19 to TRBJ2-1, with 8 positions matching TRBD2. This CDR3 has 15 residues. V lost 2 bases and J lost 3; bases outside the gene matches: 3. Germline loops: CDR1 LNHDA, CDR2 SQIVND (reference sequence). The chain's CDR3 is CASSINGRVYNEQFF. The CDR3 DNA reads as TGTGCCAGTAGTATAAACGGGAGGGTCTACAATGAGCAGTTCTTC.

This chain connects TRBV21-1 to TRBJ2-1; the table names TRBD1, a call not compared with the DNA. TRBV21-1 is a known pseudogene. The CDR3 is 15 amino acids. The CDR3 nucleotides are TGTGCCAGCGTATTCCGGGACAGGGGATACAATGAGCAGTTCTTC. This encodes CASVFRDRGYNEQFF.

The chain is built from TRBV7-2 and TRBJ2-1; 7 bases are a match to TRBD2. Germline trimming cut 4 bases from V and 8 bases from J; bases unmatched to any gene: 11. The CDR3 is made up of 15 amino acids. Germline CDR1 and CDR2: SGHTA and FQGNSA. The DNA of the CDR3 is TGTGCCAGCAGCTCCCGACAGACTAGCTGGGATGAGCAGTTCTTC. Its translation: CASSSRQTSWDEQFF. The entire variable domain, with the rest obtained from reference TRBV7-2 and TRBJ2-1, is as follows: GAGVSQSPSNKVTEKGKDVELRCDPISGHTALYWYRQSLGQGLEFLIYFQGNSAPDKSGLPSDRFSAERTGGSVSTLTIQRTQQEDSAVYLCASSSRQTSWDEQFFGPGTRLTVL.

The V gene is TRBV6-5, the J gene TRBJ1-3, with D possibly TRBD1 on 6 matching bases. The V end lost 2 bases, the J end lost 4 bases, and 15 bases lay between the germline ends. From germline, CDR1 is MNHEY and CDR2 SVGAGI. The length of the CDR3 is 16 residues. This chain's CDR3 is CASSYTPGTLGNTIYF. In DNA, the CDR3 is TGTGCCAGCAGTTACACACCCGGGACACTGGGAAACACCATATATTTT.

This chain uses TRBV7-6 with TRBJ1-4; 10 bases are shared with TRBD1. Germline V gene sequence: CDR1 SGHVS, CDR2 FNYEAQ. Trimming at V came to 4 bases and at J to 8 bases, leaving 7 bases not matched to a gene. CDR3 length: 15 residues. The CDR3: CASSSLGDRGEKLFF. CDR3 nucleotide sequence: TGTGCCAGCAGCTCTCTGGGGGACAGGGGCGAAAAACTGTTTTTT.

The chain couples TRBV28 to TRBJ2-6, with 14 bases lining up with TRBD2. Germline loops: CDR1 MDHEN, CDR2 SYDVKM. Trimming removed 6 bases from V and 0 bases from J; junction bases left unmatched: 13. The CDR3 is made up of 21 amino acids. The CDR3 nucleotides read TGTGCCAGCAGGCAAGGGACTAGCGGGAGCGCCGCCTTCTCTGGGGCCAACGTCCTGACTTTC. Protein product: CASRQGTSGSAAFSGANVLTF.

The rearrangement links TRBV5-1 to TRBJ1-1; D remains ambiguous. V shed 1 base and J shed 1 base, with 8 bases lying between them. This CDR3 spans 14 amino acids. Germline V gene sequence: CDR1 SGHRS, CDR2 YFSETQ. The CDR3 DNA follows: TGCGCCAGCAGCTTGAGACACCAGAACACTGAAGCTTTCTTT. Residues: CASSLRHQNTEAFF.

J is TRBJ2-3 and V is TRBV11-3; a possible D gene is TRBD2 (6 bases). The V end lost 0 bases, the J end lost 2 bases, and 9 bases lay between the germline ends. CDR1 is SGHNT, CDR2 YENEEA, per germline. This CDR3 spans 15 amino acids. The CDR3 coding sequence is TGTGCCAGCAGCTTAGAAGGCGGGAACACAGATACGCAGTATTTT. Encoded protein: CASSLEGGNTDTQYF.

The chain carries TRBV11-3 and TRBJ1-1, with D possibly matching TRBD1 (5 bases). This CDR3 is 13 amino acids long. Germline V gives CDR1 SGHNT, CDR2 YENEEA. Trimming cost V 3 bases and J 5 bases, with 10 bases left between them. The CDR3 region has the DNA TGTGCCAGCAGCTTCGGGGGAGGTACTGAAGCTTTCTTT. This gives the protein CASSFGGGTEAFF.

The CDR3 DNA reads TGTGCCTGGAGAGGACTCGGGAGCAATCAGCCCCAGCATTTT. Encoded protein: CAWRGLGSNQPQHF. The genes are TRBV30 and TRBJ1-5; D not certain. The germline gives CDR1 GTSNPN, CDR2 SVGIG (reference sequence). The germline V and J ends were trimmed by 3 bases and 1 base, with 10 bases remaining between them. The CDR3 has 14 residues.

The rearrangement links TRBV28 to TRBJ2-4, with a weak D call TRBD1 (6 bases). V lost 5 bases, J lost 0 bases, and 14 bases lay in between. This CDR3 region has 16 residues. Germline V gives CDR1 MDHEN, CDR2 SYDVKM. As DNA, the CDR3 is TGTGCCAGCAGTCCCCACAGGGCACTAGCCAAAAACATTCAGTACTTC. It is translated as CASSPHRALAKNIQYF.

The J gene is TRBJ2-5, the V gene TRBV6-2 or TRBV6-3, with 12 nucleotides matching TRBD2. CDR3 length: 16 amino acids. CDR1 MNHEY and CDR2 SVGEGT come from the germline V gene. The V segment lost 0 bases and the J segment 1 base; nucleotides outside the gene matches: 0. Here the CDR3 reads CASSYSGLAGQETQYF. CDR3 DNA sequence: TGTGCCAGCAGTTACTCGGGACTAGCGGGCCAAGAGACCCAGTACTTC.

CDR3 bases: TGTGCCAGTAGTATATTGGAGGTAGTCGGTTCACCCCTCCACTTT. Translated: CASSILEVVGSPLHF. This chain joins TRBV19 and TRBJ1-6; D is unclear. Trimming took off 2 bases at V and 9 bases at J, with 14 bases between the two ends. This CDR3 region has 15 residues. Germline lookup yields CDR1 LNHDA and CDR2 SQIVND (reference sequence).

CDR3 in amino acids: CASSEQTRLLHF. The CDR3 nucleotides read TGTGCCAGCAGTGAACAGACCCGTCTCCTCCACTTT. The chain carries TRBV28 and TRBJ1-6; D is uncertain. Germline CDR1 reads MDHEN; CDR2 reads SYDVKM. CDR3 length: 12 residues. V lost 5 bases and J 15 bases, leaving 14 bases between the germline ends.

The chain joins TRBV2 to TRBJ1-3; no firm D call. The CDR3 spans 14 residues. Per germline, CDR1 SNHLY and CDR2 FYNNEI. The ends were cut back, 6 bases at V and 2 bases at J, with 11 bases in the middle. The CDR3 loop is CASRDFTTGNTIYF. CDR3 DNA: TGTGCCAGCAGGGACTTTACAACTGGAAACACCATATATTTT. Together with reference TRBV2 and TRBJ1-3, the CDR3 gives the full variable domain: EPEVTQTPSHQVTQMGQEVILRCVPISNHLYFYWYRQILGQKVEFLVSFYNNEISEKSEIFDDQFSVERPDGSNFTLKIRSTKLEDSAMYFCASRDFTTGNTIYFGEGSWLTVV.

The chain couples TRBV5-3 to TRBJ2-3; possibly TRBD1 for D (6 bases). TRBV5-3 is recorded as an ORF, its role being uncertain. CDR3 length equals 18 residues. V lost 2 bases and J 2 bases, leaving 21 bases between the germline ends. CDR3 protein: CARSFPPGQRSDTDTQYF. The CDR3 DNA reads TGTGCCAGAAGCTTCCCTCCTGGACAGAGGTCGGACACAGATACGCAGTATTTT.

The genes are TRBV29-1 and TRBJ1-1, with TRBD1 identical over 8 bases. This CDR3 comprises 10 residues. J lost 10 bases, V lost 6 bases, and 4 bases had no gene match. CDR1 SQVTM and CDR2 ANQGSEA come from the germline V gene. Here the CDR3 reads CSVETGAAFF. In DNA, the CDR3 is TGCAGCGTCGAGACAGGGGCAGCTTTCTTT.

The CDR3 spells CASSFNRDNEQFF. In DNA form, the CDR3 reads TGTGCCAGCAGCTTTAACCGCGACAATGAGCAGTTCTTC. The J gene is TRBJ2-1, the V gene TRBV7-2; D ambiguous. With 3 bases removed from V and 5 bases from J, the gap between germline ends came to 8 bases. This CDR3 is built from 13 residues. The germline V gene has CDR1 SGHTA and CDR2 FQGNSA.